The subject of this entry is one T cell receptor (beta chain). The antigen is not known. The method was immunoSEQ multiplex PCR; TCRdb's version includes in-frame clones alone and lacks a portion of them. Of about 4,300 clones detected, 90% appear once; the ten largest clones hold roughly 3.3%. The source of the sample is a study of brain metastases from non-small cell lung cancer. Study-wide results and caveats: In 64% of brain metastases, T-cell clones were expanded compared with matched primary tumors.

The receptor comes from a donor at least 40 years old with non-small cell lung cancer. Material: primary lung tumor tissue.

The CDR3 reads CATSRDLGAYEQYF. CDR3 in DNA: TGTGCCACCAGCAGAGATCTGGGGGCCTACGAGCAGTACTTC. The chain employs TRBV15 and TRBJ2-7; D is tentatively TRBD1 or TRBD2 (5 bases each). With 0 bases removed from V and 2 bases from J, the gap between germline ends came to 8 bases. Germline V gene sequence: CDR1 LNHNV, CDR2 YYDKDF (reference sequence). The CDR3 is made up of 14 amino acids.